These 18 T cell receptor beta chains were all obtained from the same sample, sequenced in a study of blood T cell repertoires in COVID-19. The data were produced by immunoSEQ multiplex PCR, yet TCRdb's version contains in-frame clones alone and is incomplete. The sample comprises 150,000 to 200,000 clones, 75% to 85% of which are singletons, and roughly 17% rests with the top ten. The sequencing sample was made of PBMCs or T cells enriched from blood (not recorded which). These receptors originate from a woman aged 50 to 65 with acute COVID-19.

The chain joins TRBV24-1 to TRBJ1-2; D may be TRBD1 (5 bases). The CDR3 loop spans 16 amino acids. Looked up from germline, CDR1 is KGHDR and CDR2 is SFDVKD. Trimming shortened V by 5 bases and J by 0 bases, and 15 bases separated the two germline ends. CDR3 loop: CATSGRIDSSNYGYTF. The CDR3 DNA follows: TGTGCCACCAGTGGGCGAATAGACAGTTCTAACTATGGCTACACCTTC.

The chain carries TRBV10-3 and TRBJ2-7, with TRBD1 as a possible D gene (6 bases). The germline CDR1 and CDR2 sequences are ENHRY and SYGVKD. CDR3 size: 14 residues. The V end was cut by 8 bases, the J end by 3 bases, with 17 bases between. The CDR3 here is CAIQKNRARYEQYV. In nucleotides, the CDR3 is TGTGCCATCCAAAAGAACAGGGCGCGCTACGAGCAGTACGTC.

The gene calls are TRBV5-4 and TRBJ2-7, with a possible D match to TRBD2 (5 bases). Germline V lookup: CDR1 SGHNT, CDR2 YYREEE (reference sequence). The V end lost 4 bases, the J end lost 5 bases, and 19 bases lay between the germline ends. CDR3 length equals 15 residues. The DNA of the CDR3 is TGTGCCAGCAGCCCCCGGACGAACGGGAAGGACGAGCAGTACGTC. Encoded protein: CASSPRTNGKDEQYV.

The chain carries TRBV7-2 and TRBJ2-3, with a possible D match to TRBD2 (7 bases). CDR1 is SGHTA and CDR2 is FQGNSA in the germline V gene. The CDR3 totals 15 residues. Trimming removed 4 bases at V and 4 bases at J, with 15 bases between. As DNA, the CDR3 is TGTGCCAGCAGCTCCTTAGGGGGGGGCGCAGATACGCAGTATTTT. Encoded protein: CASSSLGGGADTQYF.

V gene TRBV6-5 combines with J gene TRBJ1-1; the match to TRBD1 covers 8 bases. J lost 2 bases, V lost 4 bases, and 6 bases had no gene match. The CDR3 length is 15 residues. Germline V gives CDR1 MNHEY, CDR2 SVGAGI. CDR3 region: CASSSPDRGNTEAFF. DNA of the CDR3: TGTGCCAGCAGTTCTCCAGACAGGGGAAACACTGAAGCTTTCTTT.

This chain links TRBV6-4 with TRBJ2-5, with 10 nucleotides matching TRBD1. The ends lost 4 bases at V and 4 bases at J; junction bases unmatched: 0. This CDR3 is 13 amino acids long. CDR1 and CDR2 from the germline V gene are MRHNA and SNTAGT. The CDR3 region is CASSGDRGETQYF. CDR3 DNA: TGTGCCAGCAGTGGGGACAGGGGAGAGACCCAGTACTTC.

The chain joins TRBV5-1 to TRBJ1-3, with unresolved D. CDR3 length equals 13 residues. Per germline, CDR1 SGHRS and CDR2 YFSETQ. V was shortened by 3 bases and J by 0 bases, with 4 bases between the two germline ends. The chain's CDR3 is CASSSFSGNTIYF. The CDR3 DNA reads TGCGCCAGCAGCTCCTTCTCTGGAAACACCATATATTTT.

This chain connects TRBV18 to TRBJ1-6; 7 bases align to TRBD1. The CDR3 runs to 15 residues. Germline values: CDR1 KGHSH, CDR2 LQKENI. Trimming took 5 bases from V and 6 from J; bases not matched to a gene: 7. This CDR3 is CASSSDRVGNSPLHF. CDR3 DNA: TGTGCCAGCTCATCCGACAGGGTGGGTAATTCACCCCTCCACTTT.

This clone was observed a handful of times. The chain recombines TRBV24-1 with TRBJ1-5; 7 bases are shared with TRBD1. Looked up from germline, CDR1 is KGHDR and CDR2 is SFDVKD. This CDR3 is built from 16 residues. The junction had 9 bases not matched to a gene; V was cut back by 4 bases and J by 4 bases. The CDR3 is CATSDPRQGLNQPQHF. As DNA, the CDR3 is TGTGCCACCAGTGACCCCCGACAGGGTTTAAATCAGCCCCAGCATTTT.

V and J are TRBV2 and TRBJ1-5; no firm D call. The CDR3 consists of 13 residues. Germline assignment: CDR1 SNHLY and CDR2 FYNNEI. Trimming left V 7 bases short and J 4 bases short, with 11 bases between. CDR3 loop: CASKARENQPQHF. In nucleotides, the CDR3 is TGTGCCAGCAAGGCACGGGAGAATCAGCCCCAGCATTTT.

This chain uses TRBV4-1 with TRBJ2-1; no clear D. The CDR3 has 13 amino acids. V was cut by 0 bases and J by 9 bases, with 9 bases left in between. Looked up from germline, CDR1 is MGHRA and CDR2 is YSYEKL. The CDR3: CASSQDTAIEQFF. The CDR3 DNA is TGCGCCAGCAGCCAAGACACTGCTATTGAGCAGTTCTTC.

The chain carries TRBV5-1 and TRBJ1-6; D might be TRBD1 (6 bases). Trimming cost V 0 bases and J 16 bases, with 20 bases left between them. This CDR3 comprises 15 residues. Germline V CDR1 and CDR2: SGHRS, YFSETQ. The CDR3 DNA sequence: TGCGCCAGCAGCTTGGAGGGGGGGGGTGGTTCCGGTCTCCACTTT. Translating gives CASSLEGGGGSGLHF.

This chain uses TRBV28 with TRBJ1-5, with D perhaps matching TRBD1 (5 bases). V gave up 3 bases and J gave up 6 bases, with 15 bases separating them. Germline CDR1 is MDHEN and CDR2 is SYDVKM. The CDR3 consists of 15 residues. The DNA of the CDR3 is TGTGCCAGCAGTTTTTGGCAGGGTACGGTTCAGCCCCAGCATTTT. Protein: CASSFWQGTVQPQHF.

V and J are TRBV10-3 and TRBJ2-5; a weak D match, TRBD2 (6 bases). The germline V and J ends were trimmed by 0 bases and 2 bases, with 13 bases remaining between them. Germline loops: CDR1 ENHRY, CDR2 SYGVKD. The CDR3 totals 16 residues. The CDR3 sequence: CAISESLGGAQETQYF. The CDR3 DNA is TGTGCCATCAGTGAGTCACTCGGGGGTGCGCAAGAGACCCAGTACTTC.

This clone was seen just once. The chain carries TRBV5-1 and TRBJ1-2; D is perhaps TRBD1 (6 bases). The CDR3 has 14 amino acids. In germline, CDR1 is SGHRS, CDR2 YFSETQ. V dropped 5 bases and J dropped 5 bases, with 16 bases sitting between them. The CDR3 DNA is TGCGCCAGCAGTCTCCGGACAGATTCTTATGGCTACACCTTC. Protein sequence: CASSLRTDSYGYTF. The entire variable domain, with the rest obtained from reference TRBV5-1 and TRBJ1-2, is as follows: KAGVTQTPRYLIKTRGQQVTLSCSPISGHRSVSWYQQTPGQGLQFLFEYFSETQRNKGNFPGRFSGRQFSNSRSEMNVSTLELGDSALYLCASSLRTDSYGYTFGSGTRLTVV.

This clone showed up just once. This rearrangement joins TRBV6-5 to TRBJ1-2, with TRBD1 identical over 8 bases. The CDR3 is 13 residues long. J gave up 7 bases and V 6 bases, and 7 bases lay outside the gene matches. CDR1 and CDR2 from the germline V gene are MNHEY and SVGAGI. For the CDR3, the DNA is TGTGCCAGCAGCGCGACAGGGGATGGTGGCTACACCTTC. Translation gives CASSATGDGGYTF.

The V and J genes are TRBV19 and TRBJ2-2; no firm D call. V lost 6 bases and J 6 bases, leaving 8 bases between the germline ends. CDR3 length: 12 residues. The germline V gene encodes CDR1 LNHDA and CDR2 SQIVND (reference sequence). The CDR3 protein is CASRVGSGELFF. For the CDR3, the DNA is TGTGCCAGTAGAGTGGGCTCCGGGGAGCTGTTTTTT.

This clone appeared a few times. The chain uses TRBV6-5 and TRBJ1-2; TRBD1 aligns across 7 bases. This CDR3 contains 15 residues. Germline lookup yields CDR1 MNHEY and CDR2 SVGAGI. V shed 0 bases, J shed 7 bases, and the junction held 8 bases outside the gene matches. CDR3 sequence (DNA): TGTGCCAGCAGTTACTCGGTACAGGGGTTGTCTGGCTACACCTTC. Translation gives CASSYSVQGLSGYTF.